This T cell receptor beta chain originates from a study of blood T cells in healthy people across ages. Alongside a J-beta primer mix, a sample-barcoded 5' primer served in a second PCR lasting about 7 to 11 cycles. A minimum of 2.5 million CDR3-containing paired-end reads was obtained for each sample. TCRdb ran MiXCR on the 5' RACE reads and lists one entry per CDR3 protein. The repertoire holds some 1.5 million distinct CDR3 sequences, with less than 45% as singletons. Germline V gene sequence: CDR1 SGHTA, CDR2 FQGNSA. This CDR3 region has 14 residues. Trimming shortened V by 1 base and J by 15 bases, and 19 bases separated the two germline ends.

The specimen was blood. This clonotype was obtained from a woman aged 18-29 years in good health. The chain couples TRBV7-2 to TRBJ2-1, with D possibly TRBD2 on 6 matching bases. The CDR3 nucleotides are TGTGCCAGCAGCTTAGATGGCGGAGGGGCCGGTTGGTTCTTC. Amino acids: CASSLDGGGAGWFF. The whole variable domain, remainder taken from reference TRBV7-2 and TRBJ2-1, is GAGVSQSPSNKVTEKGKDVELRCDPISGHTALYWYRQSLGQGLEFLIYFQGNSAPDKSGLPSDRFSAERTGGSVSTLTIQRTQQEDSAVYLCASSLDGGGAGWFFGPGTRLTVL.